Presented here are 8 T cell receptor beta chains from one specimen sequenced in a study of blood T cells in healthy people across ages. Using a J-beta primer mix together with a sample-barcoded 5' primer, a second PCR was run for about 6 to 12 cycles. TCRdb analysed the 5' RACE reads with MiXCR anew, one entry per CDR3 protein. The sample records hundreds of thousands of distinct CDR3 sequences, roughly 25% being singletons. The same specimen was also included in a second study, on T cells of mothers and their children.

Sequencing was performed on blood. The receptor set was obtained from a boy aged 5-17 years in good health.

This clonotype showed up just a few times. The V and J genes are TRBV20-1 and TRBJ2-4, with unresolved D. The V end was cut by 3 bases, the J end by 0 bases, with 6 bases between. The CDR3 has 13 residues. Germline V gene data show CDR1 as DFQATT and CDR2 as SNEGSKA (reference sequence). The CDR3 here is CSASPSAKNIQYF. CDR3 coding DNA: TGCAGTGCTAGTCCATCAGCCAAAAACATTCAGTACTTC.

This clonotype turned up a few times. J is TRBJ2-5 and V is TRBV10-3; D possibly uses TRBD1 or TRBD2 (6 bases each). Germline assignment: CDR1 ENHRY and CDR2 SYGVKD. The length of the CDR3 is 15 residues. Trimming stripped 2 bases from V and 6 bases from J, with 16 bases between. The CDR3 region has the DNA TGTGCCATCAGTGAGAGGGGGGAATCTGCGAAGACCCAGTACTTC. Protein product: CAISERGESAKTQYF.

The chain links TRBV12-3 or TRBV12-4 to TRBJ2-1, with a tentative D call TRBD2 (5 bases). The J call may be faulty, since TRBJ2-7 better matches the DNA end. The CDR3 is 15 amino acids. The CDR3 region has the DNA TGTGCCAGCAGGGACGGTGGGAGACTCGTCCACGAGCAGTACTTC. Protein product: CASRDGGRLVHEQYF.

The chain couples TRBV20-1 to TRBJ2-5; D not certain. The CDR3 contains 13 residues. The V gene's germline CDR1 is DFQATT and CDR2 SNEGSKA (reference sequence). V shed 3 bases and J shed 2 bases, with 10 bases lying between them. Written as DNA, the CDR3 is TGCAGTGCTAGCGACGATTTACAAGAGACCCAGTACTTC. This gives the protein CSASDDLQETQYF.

This clonotype was recorded a few times. V usage is TRBV9 and J usage is TRBJ2-5; TRBD1 agrees at 7 bases. The J call could be wrong; TRBJ2-1 is a better fit for the DNA end. Germline CDR1 is SGDLS and CDR2 is YYNGEE. CDR3 size: 16 residues. In DNA form, the CDR3 reads TGTGCCAGCAGCGTAACTTCGGGGACAGAATACAATGAGCAGTTCTTC. Translated: CASSVTSGTEYNEQFF.

This clonotype was seen only a few times. The rearrangement uses TRBV7-3 and TRBJ2-5; TRBD2 matches at 8 bases. The DNA end lines up better with TRBJ2-1; the J call may be wrong. Germline V CDR1 and CDR2: SGHTA, FQGTGA. There are 15 residues in the CDR3. CDR3 residues: CASSPGGSWYNEQFF. Written as DNA, the CDR3 is TGTGCCAGCAGCCCGGGGGGGAGTTGGTACAATGAGCAGTTCTTC.

The rearrangement joins TRBV7-9 to TRBJ2-5; tentative D call: TRBD1 (5 bases). V gave up 1 base and J gave up 4 bases, with 7 bases separating them. The CDR3 is 13 amino acids. In germline, CDR1 is SEHNR, CDR2 FQNEAQ (reference sequence). As DNA, the CDR3 is TGTGCCAGCAGCTTAGATACAGGAGAGACCCAGTACTTC. Amino acids: CASSLDTGETQYF.

The chain has TRBV12-3 or TRBV12-4 and TRBJ2-1, with D uncertain. V lost 2 bases and J 1 base, leaving 12 bases between the germline ends. The CDR3 runs to 16 residues. Here the CDR3 DNA reads TGTGCCAGCAGTTTAAGGATTATAATATCCTACAATGAGCAGTTCTTC. Residues: CASSLRIIISYNEQFF.